This T cell receptor beta chain was observed in a study of blood T cell repertoires in COVID-19. Study summary: Italy, Spain and the United States were the sources of the convalescent and acute COVID-19 samples. T cells, B-cell-depleted T cells, or PBMCs provided the cDNA or gDNA that served as material.

Germline lookup yields CDR1 SEHNR and CDR2 FQNEAQ (reference sequence). The CDR3 is 15 amino acids. The V end lost 5 bases, the J end lost 6 bases, and 18 bases lay between the germline ends. This clone was seen only a few times. In the study's own analysis: Amplification of reference gene primers was used by the study to estimate nucleated cell counts. Repertoires were generated with immunoSEQ multiplex PCR, while TCRdb's copy carries only in-frame clones and drops some. V and J calls and clone size follow that table, whereas D and trimming were derived from the DNA. The sample lists just under 80,000 clones, 80% to 85% seen once, with under 45% in the top ten.

Sequenced: peripheral blood. V gene TRBV7-9 combines with J gene TRBJ2-3; tentative D call: TRBD2 (5 bases). The TCR comes from a woman in her 70s with acute or convalescent COVID-19. CDR3 DNA: TGTGCCAGCAGCCCAAGAGATTCTTGGGAGGATACGCAGTATTTT. This gives the protein CASSPRDSWEDTQYF.